Included here is one T cell receptor (beta chain) sequence, with context. What it binds is not known. The sample is drawn from a study of shared clonotypes between healthy human individuals. Looking at the study overall: The plates for each donor numbered three CD4 naive, three CD4 memory, two CD8 naive and one CD8 memory. The study's findings and limits: Shared clonotypes: approximately 5% naive CD4, under 4% naive CD8, 2.3% memory CD4, roughly 0.4% memory CD8.

Sequencing used immunoSEQ multiplex PCR; TCRdb keeps in-frame clones, though not all of them. The sample lists roughly 2,500,000 clones, over 85% occurring once. Germline V gene lookup returns CDR1 LNHDA and CDR2 SQIVND (reference sequence). The CDR3 totals 13 residues. The V end was cut by 2 bases, the J end by 4 bases, with 9 bases between. The receptor was isolated from a man between 18 and 35 years old in good health. Some clones in this sample may be carry-over from other donors' samples. This rearrangement joins TRBV19 to TRBJ2-7; D is perhaps TRBD1 or TRBD2 (6 bases each). Source material: naive CD4+ T cells from PBMCs. Specified subset: CD45RA+ positively selected. The CDR3 DNA reads as TGTGCCAGTAGTATACGGGGGCAATACGAGCAGTACTTC. The encoded protein is CASSIRGQYEQYF.